These 20 T cell receptor beta chains were sequenced from one sample in a study of blood T cell repertoires in COVID-19. Sequencing was performed with immunoSEQ multiplex PCR; in TCRdb, only in-frame clones are kept and a portion is missing. Among about 33,000 clones listed, roughly 75% were seen once. Material: peripheral blood. The receptor set was obtained from a man aged 65 to 85 with acute or convalescent COVID-19.

V and J are TRBV15 and TRBJ2-7; D not resolved. The CDR3 runs to 15 residues. Germline assignment: CDR1 LNHNV and CDR2 YYDKDF (reference sequence). The germline V and J ends were trimmed by 0 bases and 0 bases, with 9 bases remaining between them. The CDR3 loop reads CATSRDASGSYEQYF. In DNA, the CDR3 is TGTGCCACCAGCAGAGATGCATCAGGCTCCTACGAGCAGTACTTC.

The rearrangement links TRBV29-1 to TRBJ2-7; the match to TRBD2 covers 8 bases. V trimming: 5 bases; J trimming: 6 bases; junction bases outside the gene matches: 6. Germline V CDR1 and CDR2: SQVTM, ANQGSEA. This CDR3 spans 12 amino acids. CDR3 DNA: TGCAGCGTTCCGGGGGGGCCCAGCGAGCAGTACTTC. It encodes CSVPGGPSEQYF.

This chain uses TRBV5-4 with TRBJ1-1, with 7 nucleotides matching TRBD1. The J segment lost 4 bases and the V segment lost 4 bases, leaving 7 bases of the junction unmatched. The CDR3 has 14 amino acids. In germline, CDR1 is SGHNT, CDR2 YYREEE (reference sequence). In nucleotides, the CDR3 is TGTGCCAGCAGCACTTGGGGGACAGTCACTGAAGCTTTCTTT. Protein: CASSTWGTVTEAFF. The whole variable domain, filled in from reference TRBV5-4 and TRBJ1-1, reads ETGVTQSPTHLIKTRGQQVTLRCSSQSGHNTVSWYQQALGQGPQFIFQYYREEENGRGNFPPRFSGLQFPNYSSELNVNALELDDSALYLCASSTWGTVTEAFFGQGTRLTVV.

This sequence joins TRBV30 and TRBJ2-3, with 8 bases matching TRBD1. This CDR3 is 13 amino acids long. Germline assignment: CDR1 GTSNPN and CDR2 SVGIG (reference sequence). Trimming removed 3 bases from V and 3 bases from J; junction bases left unmatched: 2. The CDR3 DNA is TGTGCCTGGAGACAGGGGGAAACAGATACGCAGTATTTT. Translating it yields CAWRQGETDTQYF. The full variable domain, rest sourced from reference TRBV30 and TRBJ2-3, is SQTIHQWPATLVQPVGSPLSLECTVEGTSNPNLYWYRQAAGRGLQLLFYSVGIGQISSEVPQNLSASRPQDRQFILSSKKLLLSDSGFYLCAWRQGETDTQYFGPGTRLTVL.

V usage is TRBV4-3 and J usage is TRBJ1-2; possibly TRBD1 for D (6 bases). The V and J ends lost 0 bases and 0 bases respectively, with 11 bases between them. The CDR3 runs 16 residues. Germline CDR1 and CDR2: LGHNA and YSLEER. This CDR3 is CASSQDLGAANYGYTF. CDR3 in DNA: TGCGCCAGCAGCCAAGATCTGGGGGCCGCTAACTATGGCTACACCTTC.

This sequence joins TRBV19 and TRBJ1-4; 8 bases match TRBD1. CDR3 length: 16 amino acids. Germline V gene data show CDR1 as LNHDA and CDR2 as SQIVND (reference sequence). Trimming removed 4 bases from V and 3 bases from J; junction bases left unmatched: 7. The CDR3 nucleotides are TGTGCCAGTAGTAATACGGGACAGGTCGCTAATGAAAAACTGTTTTTT. As protein: CASSNTGQVANEKLFF.

There are a few counts of this clone. This rearrangement joins TRBV5-1 to TRBJ1-2; no clear D gene. The CDR3 loop spans 13 amino acids. Trimming took 4 bases from V and 8 from J, leaving 15 bases between them. Germline-derived CDR1 and CDR2 are SGHRS and YFSETQ. CDR3 amino acids: CASSGSKDWGYTF. The CDR3 coding sequence is TGCGCCAGCAGCGGATCAAAAGACTGGGGCTACACCTTC.

This clone was seen a single time. The chain recombines TRBV5-6 with TRBJ1-3, with D maybe TRBD1 (5 bases). Trimming pared 2 bases from V and 0 bases from J, leaving 9 bases between. The CDR3 spans 15 residues. CDR1 is SGHDT, CDR2 YYEEEE, per germline. The CDR3 DNA sequence: TGTGCCAGCAGCTTCCCCAGGGCCTCTGGAAACACCATATATTTT. Its translation is CASSFPRASGNTIYF.

The chain uses TRBV6-2 or TRBV6-3 and TRBJ1-1, with D possibly matching TRBD1 (5 bases). Per the germline V gene, CDR1 is MNHEY and CDR2 is SVGEGT. The length of the CDR3 is 14 residues. V lost 2 bases and J lost 0, with 7 bases in between. This CDR3 is CASSYNRLNTEAFF. Written as DNA, the CDR3 is TGTGCCAGCAGTTACAACAGGTTGAACACTGAAGCTTTCTTT.

The chain couples TRBV19 to TRBJ1-5; 7 positions agree with TRBD1. This CDR3 has 13 residues. Germline V gene lookup returns CDR1 LNHDA and CDR2 SQIVND (reference sequence). With 5 bases clipped from V and 9 bases from J, the junction kept 7 bases outside the gene matches. CDR3 sequence (DNA): TGTGCCAGTAGTGGGAAACAGGGGTGGCCCCAGCATTTT. Amino acids: CASSGKQGWPQHF.

This CDR3 is CASRDWRELSEQYF. In nucleotides, the CDR3 is TGTGCCAGCAGGGATTGGCGGGAGTTGAGCGAGCAGTACTTC. This chain joins TRBV28 and TRBJ2-7, with 7 bases fitting TRBD2. The CDR3 is 14 amino acids. Germline CDR1 is MDHEN and CDR2 is SYDVKM. Losses at the gene ends were 6 bases for V and 6 bases for J; bases not matched to a gene: 11. The variable domain in full, completed from reference TRBV28 and TRBJ2-7, reads DVKVTQSSRYLVKRTGEKVFLECVQDMDHENMFWYRQDPGLGLRLIYFSYDVKMKEKGDIPEGYSVSREKKERFSLILESASTNQTSMYLCASRDWRELSEQYFGPGTRLTVT.

This clone was seen just once. The chain couples TRBV28 to TRBJ2-7, with TRBD1 matching over 7 bases. V gave up 6 bases and J gave up 7 bases; unmatched junction bases: 9. Germline V gene sequence: CDR1 MDHEN, CDR2 SYDVKM. This CDR3 spans 13 amino acids. For the CDR3, the DNA is TGTGCCAGCAGCATGACAGGGTCTAGGGAGCAGTACTTC. Amino acid sequence: CASSMTGSREQYF.

The chain carries TRBV12-3 or TRBV12-4 and TRBJ1-2; D gene unclear. There are 12 residues in the CDR3. V was cut by 4 bases and J by 5 bases, with 8 bases left in between. The chain's CDR3 is CASSSTFYGYTF. As DNA, the CDR3 is TGTGCCAGCAGTTCTACTTTTTATGGCTACACCTTC.

This chain connects TRBV5-4 to TRBJ2-3, with 9 positions matching TRBD1. The trim removed 3 bases at V and 6 bases at J, leaving 11 bases unmatched. Germline V gives CDR1 SGHNT, CDR2 YYREEE (reference sequence). The CDR3 is made up of 16 amino acids. The CDR3 DNA follows: TGTGCCAGCAGCTCCAGGACACAGGGGGCTGGCGATACGCAGTATTTT. Its translation: CASSSRTQGAGDTQYF.

This chain connects TRBV7-9 to TRBJ1-4, with D perhaps matching TRBD1 (6 bases). The CDR3 totals 14 residues. Deletions cut 4 bases from V and 5 bases from J, with 11 bases between. The germline CDR1 and CDR2 sequences are SEHNR and FQNEAQ (reference sequence). The CDR3 reads CASSYGQRNEKLFF. The DNA of the CDR3 is TGTGCCAGCAGCTACGGACAGAGGAATGAAAAACTGTTTTTT.

The rearrangement joins TRBV2 to TRBJ2-5; TRBD1 is a possible D gene (6 bases). The CDR3 extends over 14 amino acids. Germline values: CDR1 SNHLY, CDR2 FYNNEI. V lost 5 bases, J lost 3 bases, and 13 bases lay in between. CDR3 residues: CASSQDRVKETQYF. CDR3 DNA: TGTGCCAGCAGTCAGGACAGAGTTAAAGAGACCCAGTACTTC.

The chain links TRBV6-5 to TRBJ2-3; a possible D gene is TRBD1 (6 bases). The CDR3 runs to 13 residues. Per the germline V gene, CDR1 is MNHEY and CDR2 is SVGAGI. Trimming pared 6 bases from V and 3 bases from J, leaving 10 bases between. The CDR3 here is CASRDSLTDTQYF. For the CDR3, the DNA is TGTGCCAGCAGGGACAGCTTAACAGATACGCAGTATTTT.

J is TRBJ2-5 and V is TRBV19, with 11 bases identical to TRBD2. Germline loops: CDR1 LNHDA, CDR2 SQIVND (reference sequence). Trimming took 9 bases from V and 4 from J; bases not matched to a gene: 1. This CDR3 contains 12 residues. The DNA of the CDR3 is TGTGCCAGAGGACTAGCGGGAGAGACCCAGTACTTC. Its protein product is CARGLAGETQYF.

The chain carries TRBV5-1 and TRBJ2-1, with D tentatively TRBD2 (6 bases). Germline V lookup: CDR1 SGHRS, CDR2 YFSETQ. V was pared by 0 bases and J by 8 bases, with 12 bases between. There are 14 residues in the CDR3. CDR3 in amino acids: CASSLAPSGDEQFF. The CDR3, as DNA: TGCGCCAGCAGCTTGGCCCCATCGGGGGATGAGCAGTTCTTC.

The chain couples TRBV28 to TRBJ2-6; 7 bases are shared with TRBD1. Germline V CDR1 and CDR2: MDHEN, SYDVKM. The V gene end was trimmed by 5 bases and the J gene end by 1 base; junction bases not matched to a gene: 8. This CDR3 comprises 17 residues. The CDR3 loop is CASSRNRGKSGANVLTF. CDR3 coding DNA: TGTGCCAGCAGTCGGAACAGGGGAAAGTCTGGGGCCAACGTCCTGACTTTC.